This TCR beta chain was observed in a study of blood T cell repertoires in COVID-19. Study details: The United States, Italy and Spain supplied acute and convalescent COVID-19 samples. PBMCs, B-cell-depleted T cells, or T cells were the source of the cDNA or gDNA that made up the material.

There are 13 residues in the CDR3. Trimming pared 0 bases from V and 8 bases from J, leaving 10 bases between. CDR1 and CDR2 from the germline V gene are LGHNA and YSLEER. Authors' analysis steps: The assay estimated nucleated cells by amplifying reference gene primers. TCRdb's copy holds only in-frame clones and misses some; the assay was immunoSEQ multiplex PCR. That table supplies the V and J calls and clone size; D and trimming were determined from the DNA. The sample consists of roughly 100,000 clones, approximately 84% of them appearing once. V is TRBV4-3 and J is TRBJ1-2, with D perhaps matching TRBD1 (6 bases). Sequenced sample: peripheral blood. This receptor was identified in a man between 65 and 85 years old with acute or convalescent COVID-19. The CDR3, as DNA: TGCGCCAGCAGCCAAGATACAGGGTCGGGCTACACCTTC. This sequence encodes CASSQDTGSGYTF.